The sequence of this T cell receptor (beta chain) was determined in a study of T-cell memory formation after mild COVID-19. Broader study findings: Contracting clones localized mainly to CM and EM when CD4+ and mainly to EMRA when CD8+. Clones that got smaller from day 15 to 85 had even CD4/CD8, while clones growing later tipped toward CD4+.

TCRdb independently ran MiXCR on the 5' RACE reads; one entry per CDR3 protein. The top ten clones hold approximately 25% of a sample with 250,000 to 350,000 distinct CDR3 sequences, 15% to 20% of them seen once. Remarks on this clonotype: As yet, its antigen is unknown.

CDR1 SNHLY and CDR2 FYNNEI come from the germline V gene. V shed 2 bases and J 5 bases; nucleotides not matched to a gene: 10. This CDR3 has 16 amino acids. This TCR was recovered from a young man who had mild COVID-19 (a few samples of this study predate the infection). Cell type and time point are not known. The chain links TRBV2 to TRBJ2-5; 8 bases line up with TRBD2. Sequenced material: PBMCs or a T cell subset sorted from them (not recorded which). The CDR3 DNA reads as TGTGCCAGCAGTGAACGAGGACTAGCTGTACAGGAGACCCAGTACTTC. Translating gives CASSERGLAVQETQYF.